The table lists the clone carrying this TCR beta chain with many counts. The junction departs from the called germline gene at one end, perhaps through a read error. This entry comes from a study of low-dose radiotherapy and immunotherapy resistance in tumors. Priming of first-strand cDNA relied on TRAV- and TRBV-specific primers (covering alpha and beta chains). The PCR that amplified TCRs ran for 20 to 25 cycles, relying on a constant-region primer and a V-primer adapter. The authors amplified isolated mRNA by in vitro transcription. TCRdb analysed the reads with MiXCR anew, one entry per CDR3 protein. The sample has roughly 95,000 distinct CDR3 sequences, 20% to 25% seen once. Time point meaning: after trial treatment. This sample's treatment: LDRT plus nivolumab, ipilimumab, low-dose cyclophosphamide and aspirin (RACIN trial). The CDR3 has 14 amino acids. Germline-derived CDR1 and CDR2 are SGHTA and FQGTGA.

The chain uses TRBV7-3 and TRBJ2-1; 10 bases align to TRBD2. The sequencing used PBMCs, collected after low-dose radiotherapy plus immunotherapy. This receptor was identified in a female donor with ovarian cancer. The CDR3 DNA follows: TGCGCCAGCAGCTCTAGCGGGGGCTACAATGAGCAGTTCTTC. This sequence encodes CASSSSGGYNEQFF.